Listed below are T cell receptor beta chains from one sample, sequenced in a study of blood T cell repertoires in COVID-19. The assay was immunoSEQ multiplex PCR, and TCRdb's table has in-frame clones only and misses some. Altogether 170,000 or so clones are present, about 86% being singletons, with the ten largest covering about 7.3%. Material for sequencing was peripheral blood. The receptors come from a man over 45 with active or convalescent COVID-19. Each CDR3 is given with its conserved first and last residue. D genes are given only for firm matches. Size is stated for part of the rows, as once, few or many counts, or as a class when the clone is expanded.

D	size	V	J	DNA	CDR3
TRBD1	NA	TRBV18	TRBJ2-5	TGTGCCAGCTCACCACATGACAGGGTGGGGGAGACCCAGTACTTC	CASSPHDRVGETQYF
TRBD2	NA	TRBV5-1	TRBJ2-1	TGCGCCAGCAGCGGGGGGGCTAGCGGGAGGGCCGCCTACAATGAGCAGTTCTTC	CASSGGASGRAAYNEQFF
TRBD2	NA	TRBV13	TRBJ2-1	TGTGCCAGCACCAAATGGTCACTTTCTCTCGGGACTAGCGGCCGCAGTGAGCAGTTCTTC	CASTKWSLSLGTSGRSEQFF
TRBD2	NA	TRBV4-3	TRBJ2-1	TGCGCCAGCAGCCAAGATGTTACGACTAGCGGGACCCATAAGCAGTTCTTC	CASSQDVTTSGTHKQFF
NA	once	TRBV5-1	TRBJ1-2	TGCGCCAGCAGCCTTGGTTCGGACATCAACTATGGCTACACCTTC	CASSLGSDINYGYTF
TRBD2	NA	TRBV5-6	TRBJ2-3	TGTGCCAGCAGCTTAACGTTAGCGGGGGGGGATACGCAGTATTTT	CASSLTLAGGDTQYF
NA	NA	TRBV6-2/TRBV6-3	TRBJ2-3	TGTGCCAGCAGTTACTCGCGGGGTCTACGCACAGATACGCAGTATTTT	CASSYSRGLRTDTQYF
NA	NA	TRBV15	TRBJ1-5	TGTGCCACCAGCAGAGATCAGGGGAGCAATCAGCCCCAGCATTTT	CATSRDQGSNQPQHF
TRBD1	NA	TRBV13	TRBJ2-7	TGTGCCAGCAGCTTAGCAGGGGGCTATAACGAGCAGTACTTC	CASSLAGGYNEQYF
NA	NA	TRBV4-3	TRBJ1-1	TGCGCCAGCAGCGCACATCCACAAGCGAGGCAGGGGCGGACTGAAGCTTTCTTT	CASSAHPQARQGRTEAFF
TRBD2	NA	TRBV6-5	TRBJ2-3	TGTGCCAGCAGTAGCGGGGGGACCTACTTAGATACGCAGTATTTT	CASSSGGTYLDTQYF
NA	NA	TRBV2	TRBJ2-7	TGTGCCAGCAGCCCCGCGAGAGACTACGAGCAGTACTTC	CASSPARDYEQYF
TRBD1	once	TRBV7-2	TRBJ2-5	TGTGCCAGCAGCTTAGACAGGGGTGAGACCCAGTACTTC	CASSLDRGETQYF
TRBD1	NA	TRBV28	TRBJ2-6	TGTGCCAGCAGTAAGGGGGCGACTGGGGCCAACGTCCTGACTTTC	CASSKGATGANVLTF
TRBD2	NA	TRBV11-3	TRBJ2-5	TGTGCCAGCAGCTTAAGGTCCAGCGGGGGCCCCTACCAAGAGACCCAGTACTTC	CASSLRSSGGPYQETQYF